This entry is about one TCR beta chain. Libraries were prepared by immunoSEQ multiplex PCR; TCRdb keeps only in-frame clonotypes and omits some of them. The sample consists of hundreds of thousands of clones, 75% to 95% of them appearing once. This sample was taken from a study of control samples from healthy donors and cancer patients. Germline CDR1 LGHNA, CDR2 YNFKEQ. The CDR3 is 14 residues long. The germline V and J ends were trimmed by 4 bases and 2 bases, with 12 bases remaining between them. The TCR sequence derives from a man aged 40-55 years with head and neck cancer. The specimen was PBMCs. The rearrangement joins TRBV4-2 to TRBJ2-7, with TRBD2 as a possible D gene (5 bases). This chain's CDR3 is CASSPGGRTYEQYF. As DNA, the CDR3 is TGTGCCAGCAGCCCCGGCGGGCGTACCTACGAGCAGTACTTC.